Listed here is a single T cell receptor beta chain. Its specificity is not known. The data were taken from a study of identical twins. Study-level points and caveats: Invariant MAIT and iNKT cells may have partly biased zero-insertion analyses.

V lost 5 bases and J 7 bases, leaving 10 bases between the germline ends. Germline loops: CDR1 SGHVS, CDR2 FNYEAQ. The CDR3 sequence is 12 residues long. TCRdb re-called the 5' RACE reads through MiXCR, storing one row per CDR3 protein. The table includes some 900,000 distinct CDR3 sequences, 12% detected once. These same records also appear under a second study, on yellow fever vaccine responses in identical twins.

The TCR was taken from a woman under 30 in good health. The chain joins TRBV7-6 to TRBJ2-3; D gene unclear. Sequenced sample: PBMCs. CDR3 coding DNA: TGTGCCAGCAGCCCAATTTTAAATACGCAGTATTTT. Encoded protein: CASSPILNTQYF.